The 24 T cell receptor beta chains below all came from one sample that was sequenced in a study of CD8+ T cells in alopecia areata. Treatment reported: oral pan-JAK inhibitor, 5-10 mg twice daily. Reverse transcribed after extraction, RNA yielded cDNA as the sequencing template. The data were produced by immunoSEQ multiplex PCR, yet TCRdb's version contains in-frame clones alone and is incomplete. The data contain 150,000 to 200,000 clones, roughly 63% of them seen just once; the ten biggest clones take up 16%. The specimen was CD4+ T cells sorted from blood, collected at week 56, from a patient treated with tofacitinib. Every receptor here comes from a human donor with alopecia areata.

This clone was observed a handful of times. The chain employs TRBV2 and TRBJ2-2; 7 nucleotides align to TRBD1. Per the germline V gene, CDR1 is SNHLY and CDR2 is FYNNEI. V lost 7 bases to trimming and J lost 7 bases; unmatched junction nucleotides: 9. The CDR3 consists of 14 residues. CDR3 coding DNA: TGTGCCAGCATTAGAAGACAGGGTGGCGGGGAGCTGTTTTTT. It specifies CASIRRQGGGELFF.

This clone has a handful of counts. The V and J genes are TRBV9 and TRBJ2-2, with D maybe TRBD2 (6 bases). Germline V gene lookup returns CDR1 SGDLS and CDR2 YYNGEE. Trimming took 5 bases from V and 2 from J, leaving 10 bases between them. The CDR3 loop spans 14 amino acids. As DNA, the CDR3 is TGTGCCAGCAGACGGAGGGAAAACACCGGGGAGCTGTTTTTT. The encoded protein is CASRRRENTGELFF.

The J gene is TRBJ1-2, the V gene TRBV29-1; D ambiguous. The CDR3 sequence is 12 residues long. The ends were cut back, 1 base at V and 4 bases at J, with 7 bases in the middle. Looked up from germline, CDR1 is SQVTM and CDR2 is ANQGSEA. This CDR3 is CSVEVVGYGYTF. The CDR3 DNA reads as TGCAGCGTTGAAGTAGTAGGCTATGGCTACACCTTC.

The rearrangement links TRBV12-5 to TRBJ2-5; D could derive from TRBD1 or TRBD2 (5 bases each). The CDR3 sequence is 12 residues long. Between the trimmed V and J ends, which lost 7 bases and 2 bases, there was a span of 8 bases. CDR1 LGHNT and CDR2 FRNRAP come from the germline V gene. The CDR3 nucleotides are TGTGCTAGTGCGGGGCTTCAAGAGACCCAGTACTTC. This codes for CASAGLQETQYF.

This clone was observed a handful of times. The chain employs TRBV9 and TRBJ2-4, with a tentative D call TRBD2 (6 bases). Germline values: CDR1 SGDLS, CDR2 YYNGEE. The CDR3 loop spans 13 amino acids. Trimming stripped 4 bases from V and 1 base from J, with 6 bases between. The CDR3 DNA reads TGTGCCAGCAGCCGGGAGGCCAAAAACATTCAGTACTTC. Protein product: CASSREAKNIQYF.

V is TRBV5-1 and J is TRBJ2-3; D may be TRBD1 (6 bases). Trimming pared 5 bases from V and 7 bases from J, leaving 26 bases between. This CDR3 is 17 amino acids long. Looked up from germline, CDR1 is SGHRS and CDR2 is YFSETQ. This CDR3 reads CASRPSSAGALVNTQYF. The CDR3 bases are TGCGCCAGCAGGCCGAGTTCGGCAGGGGCGCTTGTAAATACGCAGTATTTT.

This clone was observed a few times. V usage is TRBV2 and J usage is TRBJ2-7, with D possibly being TRBD1 or TRBD2 (5 bases each). The V gene's germline CDR1 is SNHLY and CDR2 FYNNEI. Trimming took 4 bases from V and 2 from J, leaving 21 bases between them. This CDR3 has 17 amino acids. The CDR3 DNA reads as TGTGCCAGCAGTGCGTCTTTAACCGGGACGGGAACCTACGAGCAGTACTTC. Translation: CASSASLTGTGTYEQYF.

This sequence joins TRBV7-2 and TRBJ1-1; TRBD1 might be the D (6 bases). Germline-derived CDR1 and CDR2 are SGHTA and FQGNSA. The V gene lost 4 bases and the J gene lost 0 bases, with 18 bases spanning the gap. This CDR3 comprises 17 residues. CDR3 sequence: CASSSGGGGGMNTEAFF. CDR3 sequence (DNA): TGTGCCAGCAGCTCCGGAGGGGGGGGAGGCATGAACACTGAAGCTTTCTTT.

This clone was counted ten times or more. The V and J genes are TRBV5-1 and TRBJ1-2; TRBD1 might be the D (5 bases). Germline V lookup: CDR1 SGHRS, CDR2 YFSETQ. This CDR3 region has 15 residues. The V and J ends lost 3 bases and 4 bases respectively, with 16 bases between them. The CDR3 region has the DNA TGCGCCAGCAGCTCGATGGAGGGACGGACCTATGGCTACACCTTC. Its protein product is CASSSMEGRTYGYTF.

With regard to this clone: This specimen includes other DNA sequences encoding the same CDR3. This chain uses TRBV18 with TRBJ2-6; D call uncertain. The CDR3 runs 14 residues. Germline loops: CDR1 KGHSH, CDR2 LQKENI. V was shortened by 2 bases and J by 1 base, with 3 bases between the two germline ends. In DNA form, the CDR3 reads TGTGCCAGCTCACCAGGGTCTGGGGCCAACGTCCTGACTTTC. Translating it yields CASSPGSGANVLTF.

The chain joins TRBV5-1 to TRBJ2-7; no clear D gene. The germline gives CDR1 SGHRS, CDR2 YFSETQ. Between the trimmed V and J ends, which lost 0 bases and 0 bases, there was a span of 10 bases. The CDR3 consists of 15 residues. The CDR3 bases are TGCGCCAGCAGCTTGGACTTTGGCAGCTCCTACGAGCAGTACTTC. Translated, it gives CASSLDFGSSYEQYF.

This chain uses TRBV30 with TRBJ2-7; D is perhaps TRBD1 (5 bases). Looked up from germline, CDR1 is GTSNPN and CDR2 is SVGIG (reference sequence). This CDR3 has 13 amino acids. Trimming removed 1 base at V and 3 bases at J, with 10 bases between. CDR3 sequence reads: CAWSDTGFYEQYF. For the CDR3, the DNA is TGTGCCTGGAGTGATACAGGTTTCTACGAGCAGTACTTC.

This chain connects TRBV5-1 to TRBJ2-3; D gene ambiguous. This CDR3 is 13 amino acids long. The V end was cut by 0 bases, the J end by 1 base, with 3 bases between. Germline V CDR1 and CDR2: SGHRS, YFSETQ. In DNA form, the CDR3 reads TGCGCCAGCAGCTTGGGGGGCACAGATACGCAGTATTTT. It yields the protein CASSLGGTDTQYF.

V usage is TRBV5-1 and J usage is TRBJ2-3, with D perhaps matching TRBD1 (5 bases). The CDR3 loop spans 14 amino acids. The V gene's germline CDR1 is SGHRS and CDR2 YFSETQ. The germline V and J ends were trimmed by 1 base and 4 bases, with 10 bases remaining between them. The CDR3 protein is CASSLQGAPDTQYF. The CDR3 DNA reads TGCGCCAGCAGCTTGCAAGGGGCACCAGATACGCAGTATTTT.

The chain carries TRBV25-1 and TRBJ2-7, with D possibly called TRBD1 or TRBD2 (5 bases each). The CDR3 runs 11 residues. The germline V gene encodes CDR1 MGHDK and CDR2 SYGVNS. V lost 8 bases and J lost 2, with 7 bases in between. CDR3 DNA sequence: TGTGCCAGCGGGACCCCCTACGAGCAGTACTTC. It yields the protein CASGTPYEQYF.

This clone was counted a few times. This chain links TRBV5-1 with TRBJ1-5; D is possibly TRBD1 (5 bases). Germline V gene lookup returns CDR1 SGHRS and CDR2 YFSETQ. The CDR3 contains 15 residues. V lost 1 base, J lost 8 bases, and 16 bases lay in between. CDR3 nucleotide sequence: TGCGCCAGCAGCTTGATGGGGGAAGTGACGGAGCCCCAGCATTTT. It encodes CASSLMGEVTEPQHF. Variable domain in full (rest from reference TRBV5-1 and TRBJ1-5): KAGVTQTPRYLIKTRGQQVTLSCSPISGHRSVSWYQQTPGQGLQFLFEYFSETQRNKGNFPGRFSGRQFSNSRSEMNVSTLELGDSALYLCASSLMGEVTEPQHFGDGTRLSIL.

This clone came up a few times. V usage is TRBV2 and J usage is TRBJ1-2, with a tentative D call TRBD1 (6 bases). Germline V lookup: CDR1 SNHLY, CDR2 FYNNEI. This CDR3 spans 13 amino acids. V was cut by 8 bases and J by 4 bases, with 14 bases left in between. CDR3 residues: CASAPRQAYGYTF. CDR3 bases: TGTGCCAGCGCCCCCCGACAGGCCTATGGCTACACCTTC.

This clone was detected only a few times. V is TRBV7-9 and J is TRBJ1-2; possibly TRBD1 for D (6 bases). From germline, CDR1 is SEHNR and CDR2 FQNEAQ (reference sequence). This CDR3 comprises 16 residues. The V end was cut by 3 bases, the J end by 6 bases, with 20 bases between. The CDR3 bases are TGTGCCAGCAGCTTGACCCCCGGGACCTCAGGGGATGGCTACACCTTC. Its protein is CASSLTPGTSGDGYTF.

V is TRBV15 and J is TRBJ2-6; possibly TRBD1 for D (5 bases). CDR1 is LNHNV and CDR2 is YYDKDF in the germline V gene (reference sequence). The CDR3 is 13 amino acids. Deletions cut 6 bases from V and 3 bases from J, with 6 bases between. CDR3 residues: CATRGHGANVLTF. As DNA, the CDR3 is TGTGCCACCAGGGGGCATGGGGCCAACGTCCTGACTTTC.

This clone was observed a single time. The genes are TRBV15 and TRBJ1-5; maybe TRBD1 (6 bases). V shed 0 bases and J shed 3 bases, with 9 bases lying between them. Germline V lookup: CDR1 LNHNV, CDR2 YYDKDF (reference sequence). The CDR3 totals 15 residues. As DNA, the CDR3 is TGTGCCACCAGCAGAGAGGGACACATCAATCAGCCCCAGCATTTT. This codes for CATSREGHINQPQHF.

This chain links TRBV29-1 with TRBJ1-2; TRBD1 might be the D (6 bases). The CDR3 runs 12 residues. V dropped 6 bases and J dropped 5 bases, with 13 bases sitting between them. Per germline, CDR1 SQVTM and CDR2 ANQGSEA. CDR3 nucleotide sequence: TGCAGCGTAGAACAGGGAGGGTATGGCTACACCTTC. Translated, it gives CSVEQGGYGYTF.

This rearrangement joins TRBV7-8 to TRBJ2-7, with D possibly being TRBD1 (6 bases). The germline CDR1 and CDR2 sequences are SGHVS and FQNEAQ. The CDR3 is 17 amino acids. The V end lost 1 base, the J end lost 0 bases, and 16 bases lay between the germline ends. The CDR3 bases are TGTGCCAGCAGCTTAGGACAGACAGGTACAGCCTCCTACGAGCAGTACTTC. It is translated as CASSLGQTGTASYEQYF.

This clone was detected a few times. This chain uses TRBV9 with TRBJ2-2; D possibly corresponds to TRBD2 (6 bases). With 0 bases removed from V and 1 base from J, the gap between germline ends came to 13 bases. The CDR3 contains 17 residues. CDR1 is SGDLS and CDR2 is YYNGEE in the germline V gene. CDR3 sequence reads: CASSVDWGGWNTGELFF. The CDR3 bases are TGTGCCAGCAGCGTAGATTGGGGAGGATGGAACACCGGGGAGCTGTTTTTT.

This chain joins TRBV2 and TRBJ1-2; D unclear. V was cut by 3 bases and J by 6 bases, with 11 bases left in between. This CDR3 is 13 amino acids long. Germline V lookup: CDR1 SNHLY, CDR2 FYNNEI. Written as DNA, the CDR3 is TGTGCCAGCAGTGACCTTCACGCGAATGGCTACACCTTC. Its translation is CASSDLHANGYTF. The full variable domain, completed using reference TRBV2 and TRBJ1-2, is EPEVTQTPSHQVTQMGQEVILRCVPISNHLYFYWYRQILGQKVEFLVSFYNNEISEKSEIFDDQFSVERPDGSNFTLKIRSTKLEDSAMYFCASSDLHANGYTFGSGTRLTVV.